This TCR beta chain was observed in a study of T cells after yellow fever vaccination. For this clonotype: The antigen is unknown.

TCRdb redid the calling of the 5' RACE reads with MiXCR, one entry per CDR3 protein. The top ten clones hold about a sixth of a sample with 450,000 to 550,000 distinct CDR3 sequences, around a fifth of them seen once. CDR1 is MNHEY, CDR2 SVGEGT, per germline. The V end was cut by 7 bases, the J end by 5 bases, with 13 bases between. The CDR3 consists of 13 residues. Study-level findings and limits: Post-booster samples contained most primary-vaccination clones (more than 95% CD4, around 89% CD8).

This TCR came from a man younger than 35 who received the YFV17D yellow fever vaccine. Sequencing used PBMCs, obtained 21 days after the first yellow fever vaccination. This chain links TRBV6-2 or TRBV6-3 with TRBJ2-3; D may be TRBD1 or TRBD2 (5 bases each). CDR3 in amino acids: CASTVGAGDTQYF. Here the CDR3 DNA reads TGTGCCAGCACGGTCGGGGCAGGAGATACGCAGTATTTT.